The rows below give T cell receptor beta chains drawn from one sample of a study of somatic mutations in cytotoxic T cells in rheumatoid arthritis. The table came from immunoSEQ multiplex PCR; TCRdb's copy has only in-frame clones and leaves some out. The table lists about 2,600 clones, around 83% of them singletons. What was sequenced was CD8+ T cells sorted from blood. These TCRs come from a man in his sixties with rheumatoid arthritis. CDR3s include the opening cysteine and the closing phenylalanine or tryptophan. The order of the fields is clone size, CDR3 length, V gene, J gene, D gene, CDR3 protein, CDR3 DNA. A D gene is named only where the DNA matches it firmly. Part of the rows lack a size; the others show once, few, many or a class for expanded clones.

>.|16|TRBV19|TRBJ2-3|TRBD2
CASCPGTSGNTDTQYF
TGTGCCAGTTGCCCCGGGACTAGCGGAAACACAGATACGCAGTATTTT
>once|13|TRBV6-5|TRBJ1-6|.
CASSETEGQPLHF
TGTGCCAGCAGTGAAACGGAGGGTCAACCCCTCCACTTT
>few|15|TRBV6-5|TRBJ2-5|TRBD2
CASSQLARTQETQYF
TGTGCCAGCAGTCAACTAGCGAGGACCCAAGAGACCCAGTACTTC
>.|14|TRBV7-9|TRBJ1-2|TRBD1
CASSSGQAHYGYTF
TGTGCCAGCAGCTCTGGACAGGCTCACTATGGCTACACCTTC
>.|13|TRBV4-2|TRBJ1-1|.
CASSQGQNTEAFF
TGTGCCAGCAGCCAAGGACAGAACACTGAAGCTTTCTTT
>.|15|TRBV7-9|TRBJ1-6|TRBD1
CASSSYGTDNSPLHF
TGTGCCAGCAGCTCCTACGGGACAGACAATTCCCCCCTCCACTTT
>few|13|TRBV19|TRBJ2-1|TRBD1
CASRTGSYNEQFF
TGTGCCAGCCGGACAGGGTCTTACAATGAGCAGTTCTTC
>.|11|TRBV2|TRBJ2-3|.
CASSEAGPAGF
TGTGCCAGCAGTGAAGCGGGACCGGCGGGATTT
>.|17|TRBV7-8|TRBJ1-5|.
CASSLGTGDSLNQPQHF
TGTGCCAGCAGCTTAGGAACGGGAGACAGCCTTAATCAGCCCCAGCATTTT
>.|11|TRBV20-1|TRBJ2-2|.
CSGEATGELFF
TGCAGCGGAGAGGCCACCGGGGAGCTGTTTTTT
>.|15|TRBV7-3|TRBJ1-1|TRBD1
CASSLGTGGVTEAFF
TGTGCCAGCAGCTTAGGGACAGGGGGTGTGACTGAAGCTTTCTTT
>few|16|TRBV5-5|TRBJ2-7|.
CASSLELGTTSWEQYF
TGTGCCAGCAGCTTGGAACTGGGGACAACCTCCTGGGAGCAGTACTTC
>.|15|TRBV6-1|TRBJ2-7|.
CASSAPDRSPYEQYF
TGTGCCAGCAGTGCCCCCGACAGGAGCCCCTACGAGCAGTACTTC
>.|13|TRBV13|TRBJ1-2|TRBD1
CASSPRGSLGYTF
TGTGCCAGCAGTCCCAGGGGGAGCCTGGGCTACACCTTC
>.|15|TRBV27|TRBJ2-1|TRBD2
CASSQGTSDYNEQFF
TGTGCCAGCAGTCAAGGGACTAGCGACTACAATGAGCAGTTCTTC
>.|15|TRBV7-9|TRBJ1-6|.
CASSLVFTGASPLHF
TGTGCCAGCAGCTTAGTCTTCACTGGGGCTTCACCCCTCCACTTT
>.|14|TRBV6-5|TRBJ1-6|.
CASSSQGNWSPLHF
TGTGCCAGCAGTTCCCAGGGGAACTGGTCACCCCTCCACTTT
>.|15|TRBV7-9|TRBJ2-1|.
CASRHSRVSYNEQFF
TGTGCCAGCAGACATAGCCGGGTTTCCTACAATGAGCAGTTCTTC
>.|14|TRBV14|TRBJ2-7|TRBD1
CASSQERTGTPQYF
TGTGCCAGCAGCCAAGAACGGACAGGGACCCCTCAGTACTTC
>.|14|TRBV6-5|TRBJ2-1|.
CASSPSTGYNEQFF
TGTGCCAGCAGTCCGTCGACAGGTTACAATGAGCAGTTCTTC
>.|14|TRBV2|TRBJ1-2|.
CASSGRQVIYGYTF
TGTGCCAGCAGTGGGAGACAGGTCATCTATGGCTACACCTTC
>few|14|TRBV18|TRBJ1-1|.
CASTPPPVNTEAFF
TGTGCCAGCACCCCCCCTCCGGTGAACACTGAAGCTTTCTTT
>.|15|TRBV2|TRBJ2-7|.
CASSEGSRLLYEQYF
TGTGCCAGCAGTGAAGGGAGTAGATTGCTATACGAGCAGTACTTC
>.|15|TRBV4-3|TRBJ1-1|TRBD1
CASSQDTGVNTEAFF
TGCGCCAGCAGCCAGGACACAGGGGTGAACACTGAAGCTTTCTTT
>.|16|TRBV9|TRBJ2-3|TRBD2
CASSLRLAGGPDTQYF
TGTGCCAGCAGCCTCCGGCTAGCGGGGGGGCCAGATACGCAGTATTTT
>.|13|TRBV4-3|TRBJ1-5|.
CASSQGPDQPQHF
TGCGCCAGCAGCCAAGGTCCGGATCAGCCCCAGCATTTT
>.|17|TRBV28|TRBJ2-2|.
CASSLPPLTSPTGELFF
TGTGCCAGCAGCCTACCCCCCCTGACATCCCCTACCGGGGAGCTGTTTTTT
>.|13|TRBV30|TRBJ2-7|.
CAWSRSFSYEQYF
TGTGCCTGGAGCCGGAGTTTCTCCTACGAGCAGTACTTC
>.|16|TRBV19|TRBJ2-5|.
CASTASWGQNQETQYF
TGTGCCAGTACTGCCTCCTGGGGGCAGAACCAAGAGACCCAGTACTTC
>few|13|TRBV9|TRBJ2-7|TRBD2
CASSVVGGAEQYF
TGTGCCAGCAGCGTAGTGGGAGGGGCCGAGCAGTACTTC
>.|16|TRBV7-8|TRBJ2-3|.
CASSLGDLLSTDTQYF
TGTGCCAGCAGCTTGGGCGATTTACTGAGCACAGATACGCAGTATTTT
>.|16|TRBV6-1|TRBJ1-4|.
CASSERARRENEKLFF
TGTGCCAGCAGTGAAAGAGCTAGGAGGGAGAATGAAAAACTGTTTTTT
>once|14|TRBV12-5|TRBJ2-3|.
CASGLSGSTDTQYF
TGTGCTAGTGGTTTGAGCGGAAGCACAGATACGCAGTATTTT
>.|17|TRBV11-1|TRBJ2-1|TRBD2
CASSSGTSGGTYNEQFF
TGTGCCAGCAGCTCCGGGACTAGCGGGGGGACCTACAATGAGCAGTTCTTC
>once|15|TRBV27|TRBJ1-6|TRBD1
CASSLSGTGHSPLHF
TGTGCCAGCAGTCTATCCGGGACAGGGCATTCCCCCCTCCACTTT
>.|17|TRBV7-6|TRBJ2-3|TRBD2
CASSLGPSGGSGDTQYF
TGTGCCAGCAGCTTAGGTCCTAGCGGGGGATCAGGGGATACGCAGTATTTT
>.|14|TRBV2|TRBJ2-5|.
CASSVPGSQETQYF
TGTGCCAGCAGTGTCCCCGGGAGCCAAGAGACCCAGTACTTC